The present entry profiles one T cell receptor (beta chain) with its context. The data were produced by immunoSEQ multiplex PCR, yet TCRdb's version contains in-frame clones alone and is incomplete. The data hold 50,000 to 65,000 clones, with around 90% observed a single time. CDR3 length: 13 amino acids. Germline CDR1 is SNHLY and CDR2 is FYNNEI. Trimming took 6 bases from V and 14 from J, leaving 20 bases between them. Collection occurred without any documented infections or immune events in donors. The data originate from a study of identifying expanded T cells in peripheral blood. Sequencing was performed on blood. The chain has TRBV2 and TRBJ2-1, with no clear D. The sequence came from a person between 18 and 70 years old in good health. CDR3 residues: CASSSSSSRSEFF. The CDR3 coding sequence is TGTGCCAGCAGCAGTAGTAGCAGCCGATCGGAGTTCTTC.